This entry describes one T cell receptor beta chain. This CDR3 is 16 amino acids long. Germline CDR1 is SGHTA and CDR2 is FQGNSA. V lost 0 bases and J lost 1, with 12 bases in between. The data stem from a study of OX40 agonist ivuxolimab in advanced cancers. The table came from immunoSEQ multiplex PCR; TCRdb's copy has only in-frame clones and leaves some out. The data contain 86,000 or so clones, 92% of them singletons. This specimen was CD4+ or CD8+ T cells sorted from blood, taken in a trial of the OX40 agonist ivuxolimab. The receptor was isolated from an adult with an advanced solid tumor such as melanoma, head and neck, liver or kidney cancer. The chain has TRBV7-2 and TRBJ1-1; D unresolved. CDR3 coding DNA: TGTGCCAGCAGCTTAGCGGGAGGTTTAACGAACACTGAAGCTTTCTTT. It codes for CASSLAGGLTNTEAFF.